This TCR beta chain was sequenced for a study of T cells in Graves' hyperthyroidism and ophthalmopathy. V trimming: 5 bases; J trimming: 9 bases; junction bases outside the gene matches: 3. CDR3 length: 12 amino acids. RNA transcripts were the template for amplifying TCR beta CDR3 regions. First-round RT-PCR of the TCR CDR3 relied on the HTBI primer set. Via MiXCR, TCRdb re-called the multiplex PCR reads, giving one row per CDR3 protein. The table includes about 98,000 distinct CDR3 sequences, 35% to 45% detected once. This clonotype was recorded only once. The origin of this receptor is a woman younger than 45 with Graves' hyperthyroidism. This chain uses TRBV12-3 or TRBV12-4 with TRBJ1-5, with 8 positions matching TRBD1. The sample taken for sequencing was peripheral blood or thyroid tissue (not recorded which). The CDR3 DNA sequence: TGTGCCAGCAGTCCCGGGACAGGGCCCCAGCATTTT. The encoded protein is CASSPGTGPQHF.